The 27 T cell receptor beta chains in this list originate from one sample, sequenced in a study of cytomegalovirus exposure and HLA in healthy donors. The PCR employed 60 Vbeta primers together with 13 Jbeta primers. Clones were sequenced by immunoSEQ multiplex PCR, and TCRdb holds only the in-frame ones, with some missing. Here the sample spans 75,000 to 85,000 clones, over 70% being singletons. Material: PBMCs. All receptors come from a male donor in good health and CMV-seronegative.

The chain combines TRBV5-6 with TRBJ1-3; D call uncertain. Germline V gives CDR1 SGHDT, CDR2 YYEEEE. The germline V and J ends were trimmed by 1 base and 2 bases, with 10 bases remaining between them. CDR3 length equals 15 residues. The CDR3 here is CASSLLLGAGNTIYF. In nucleotides, the CDR3 is TGTGCCAGCAGCTTGTTATTGGGAGCTGGAAACACCATATATTTT.

The chain has TRBV4-1 and TRBJ2-1, with D perhaps matching TRBD1 (6 bases). The CDR3 has 14 residues. The V gene lost 1 base and the J gene lost 4 bases, with 8 bases spanning the gap. Germline V CDR1 and CDR2: MGHRA, YSYEKL. The CDR3 region has the DNA TGCGCCAGCAGCCAAGGGGGGCAGTACAATGAGCAGTTCTTC. Its protein is CASSQGGQYNEQFF.

The V and J genes are TRBV7-9 and TRBJ2-6; the D gene is possibly TRBD2 (6 bases). V lost 4 bases, J lost 5 bases, and 12 bases lay in between. The CDR3 is made up of 15 amino acids. Germline assignment: CDR1 SEHNR and CDR2 FQNEAQ (reference sequence). CDR3 loop: CASSSPAGRANVLTF. In DNA form, the CDR3 reads TGTGCCAGCAGCTCCCCGGCGGGACGGGCCAACGTCCTGACTTTC.

The chain uses TRBV19 and TRBJ2-5, with TRBD2 matching over 8 bases. Per germline, CDR1 LNHDA and CDR2 SQIVND (reference sequence). Trimming removed 4 bases from V and 5 bases from J; junction bases left unmatched: 3. This CDR3 spans 13 amino acids. The CDR3 here is CASSTIAGETQYF. CDR3 coding DNA: TGTGCCAGTAGTACTATAGCGGGGGAGACCCAGTACTTC.

The chain has TRBV7-8 and TRBJ2-1; 9 bases map to TRBD2. The CDR3 length is 15 residues. J lost 4 bases, V lost 3 bases, and 4 bases had no gene match. Germline V gene lookup returns CDR1 SGHVS and CDR2 FQNEAQ. In DNA, the CDR3 is TGTGCCAGCAGCTTGCGGCTAGCGGGATACAATGAGCAGTTCTTC. Translating gives CASSLRLAGYNEQFF.

About this clone: Germline is not matched at one junction end, which may reflect a read error. The genes are TRBV2 and TRBJ1-2, with 9 positions matching TRBD1. This CDR3 spans 14 amino acids. Looked up from germline, CDR1 is SNHLY and CDR2 is FYNNEI. The chain's CDR3 is CASSRDRANYGYPF. The CDR3 nucleotides read TGTGCCAGCAGCCGGGACAGGGCGAACTATGGCTACCCCTTC.

The CDR3 is CASSLVGTSVGELFF. DNA for the CDR3: TGCGCCAGCAGCTTGGTAGGGACTAGCGTCGGGGAGCTGTTTTTT. The chain recombines TRBV5-1 with TRBJ2-2; TRBD2 agrees at 10 bases. The CDR3 is 15 residues long. With V trimmed by 0 bases and J by 7 bases, 3 bases remained unmatched. Germline V gene lookup returns CDR1 SGHRS and CDR2 YFSETQ.

The chain has TRBV7-9 and TRBJ2-1; 11 nucleotides agree with TRBD2. Germline-derived CDR1 and CDR2 are SEHNR and FQNEAQ (reference sequence). With 1 base clipped from V and 13 bases from J, the junction kept 9 bases outside the gene matches. This CDR3 spans 15 amino acids. CDR3 coding DNA: TGTGCCAGCAGCTTAGGGGCGACTAGCGGGATAAGTCAGTTCTTC. Its translation is CASSLGATSGISQFF.

The chain is built from TRBV10-3 and TRBJ2-7; D uncertain. The germline CDR1 and CDR2 sequences are ENHRY and SYGVKD. CDR3 length: 10 amino acids. V gave up 7 bases and J gave up 6 bases, with 7 bases separating them. CDR3: CAINTTEQYF. The DNA for the CDR3 is TGTGCCATCAACACCACCGAGCAGTACTTC.

The genes are TRBV23-1 and TRBJ2-7; 12 bases agree with TRBD2. TRBV23-1 is placed among ORFs of uncertain function. This CDR3 contains 16 residues. The J segment lost 5 bases and the V segment lost 3 bases, leaving 8 bases of the junction unmatched. For the CDR3, the DNA is TGCGCCAGCAGTCATTCTCGACTAGCGGGAGTTAACGAGCAGTACTTC. Translating gives CASSHSRLAGVNEQYF.

With regard to this clone: One end of the junction does not line up with germline, which may come from a read error. As DNA, the CDR3 is TGTGCCAGCAGCCGTTTAGAGAATTCACCCCTCAACTTT. Protein: CASSRLENSPLNF. The chain joins TRBV4-2 to TRBJ1-6; D uncertain. Germline V gene data show CDR1 as LGHNA and CDR2 as YNFKEQ. The CDR3 is 13 residues long.

This clone has only a few counts. A read error may account for a junction end that differs from germline. The V and J genes are TRBV19 and TRBJ1-5, with 8 bases aligning to TRBD1. CDR1 and CDR2 (germline): LNHDA, SQIVND (reference sequence). The CDR3 totals 13 residues. CDR3 coding DNA: TGTGCCAGTAGCGGGACAGGCAATCAGCCCCAGAATTTT. This gives the protein CASSGTGNQPQNF. The full variable domain, rest sourced from reference TRBV19 and TRBJ1-5, is DGGITQSPKYLFRKEGQNVTLSCEQNLNHDAMYWYRQDPGQGLRLIYYSQIVNDFQKGDIAEGYSVSREKKESFPLTVTSAQKNPTAFYLCASSGTGNQPQNFGDGTRLSIL.

The chain couples TRBV5-6 to TRBJ1-5; 8 positions agree with TRBD1. Trimming took 1 base from V and 2 from J; bases not matched to a gene: 8. In germline, CDR1 is SGHDT, CDR2 YYEEEE. The CDR3 extends over 17 amino acids. The CDR3: CASSLRTGGEGNQPQHF. CDR3 DNA sequence: TGTGCCAGCAGCTTGCGCACAGGGGGTGAAGGCAATCAGCCCCAGCATTTT.

This clone was observed a single time. The chain combines TRBV5-4 with TRBJ1-1; 7 positions agree with TRBD1. Trimming at V came to 6 bases and at J to 2 bases, leaving 7 bases not matched to a gene. Per germline, CDR1 SGHNT and CDR2 YYREEE (reference sequence). The CDR3 runs 14 residues. Written as DNA, the CDR3 is TGTGCCAGCAACCTGTGGGACAGAAACACTGAAGCTTTCTTT. Translating gives CASNLWDRNTEAFF.

V and J are TRBV4-3 and TRBJ2-7; the D gene is possibly TRBD1 (5 bases). Trimming left V 0 bases short and J 12 bases short, with 15 bases between. This CDR3 has 13 residues. Per germline, CDR1 LGHNA and CDR2 YSLEER. CDR3 nucleotide sequence: TGCGCCAGCAGCCAAGAAGTTAGGCAGGGTTTGTACTTC. This encodes CASSQEVRQGLYF.

This clone was detected only once. The J gene is TRBJ2-2, the V gene TRBV10-3; no clear D. The germline V and J ends were trimmed by 10 bases and 2 bases, with 8 bases remaining between them. Germline V lookup: CDR1 ENHRY, CDR2 SYGVKD. The CDR3 covers 12 residues. The CDR3 coding sequence is TGTGCCACCTTTAAAAACACCGGGGAGCTGTTTTTT. Its protein product is CATFKNTGELFF.

CDR3: CASSLSTPEAFF. The DNA of the CDR3 is TGTGCCAGCAGTTTGTCTACCCCTGAAGCTTTCTTT. The rearrangement links TRBV28 to TRBJ1-1; D gene ambiguous. The germline CDR1 and CDR2 sequences are MDHEN and SYDVKM. The germline V and J ends were trimmed by 3 bases and 6 bases, with 8 bases remaining between them. This CDR3 is 12 amino acids long.

This clone showed up just a few times. This chain uses TRBV7-2 with TRBJ1-1; possible D gene TRBD1, 6 bases. CDR3 size: 14 residues. In germline, CDR1 is SGHTA, CDR2 FQGNSA. V was shortened by 6 bases and J by 2 bases, with 13 bases between the two germline ends. This chain's CDR3 is CASSSQGTNTEAFF. The CDR3 bases are TGTGCCAGCAGTTCTCAGGGGACAAACACTGAAGCTTTCTTT. Looking up the rest from reference TRBV7-2 and TRBJ1-1 gives the full variable domain: GAGVSQSPSNKVTEKGKDVELRCDPISGHTALYWYRQSLGQGLEFLIYFQGNSAPDKSGLPSDRFSAERTGGSVSTLTIQRTQQEDSAVYLCASSSQGTNTEAFFGQGTRLTVV.

This sequence joins TRBV29-1 and TRBJ2-7; unclear D gene. The germline V gene has CDR1 SQVTM and CDR2 ANQGSEA. V was pared by 4 bases and J by 1 base, with 5 bases between. The length of the CDR3 is 11 residues. The CDR3, as DNA: TGCAGCGTTGCAGCGTCCTACGAGCAGTACTTC. This sequence encodes CSVAASYEQYF.

The chain carries TRBV6-5 and TRBJ1-2; D call uncertain. Looked up from germline, CDR1 is MNHEY and CDR2 is SVGAGI. There are 15 residues in the CDR3. V lost 0 bases and J 0 bases, leaving 8 bases between the germline ends. This CDR3 is CASSYSGETNYGYTF. In DNA form, the CDR3 reads TGTGCCAGCAGTTACTCGGGAGAGACTAACTATGGCTACACCTTC.

The chain uses TRBV6-1 and TRBJ2-1, with D unresolved. The CDR3 is 14 residues long. Germline assignment: CDR1 MNHNS and CDR2 SASEGT. With 3 bases removed from V and 5 bases from J, the gap between germline ends came to 11 bases. CDR3 residues: CASSEAGRDNEQFF. CDR3 bases: TGTGCCAGCAGTGAGGCAGGTCGCGACAATGAGCAGTTCTTC.

This rearrangement joins TRBV27 to TRBJ1-3, with 7 bases identical to TRBD1. In germline, CDR1 is MNHEY, CDR2 SMNVEV (reference sequence). The CDR3 spans 16 residues. V shed 5 bases, J shed 3 bases, and the junction held 10 bases outside the gene matches. CDR3 bases: TGTGCCAGCAGTCCCCCGACAGGGCTATTTGGAAACACCATATATTTT. Its protein is CASSPPTGLFGNTIYF.

The chain joins TRBV6-5 to TRBJ1-1, with D possibly TRBD1 on 5 matching bases. Trimming shortened V by 2 bases and J by 5 bases, and 15 bases separated the two germline ends. This CDR3 spans 15 amino acids. Germline-derived CDR1 and CDR2 are MNHEY and SVGAGI. The CDR3 coding sequence is TGTGCCAGCAGTTACGGCAGGAAAGGGGATACTGAAGCTTTCTTT. Protein: CASSYGRKGDTEAFF.

This sequence joins TRBV6-1 and TRBJ2-6; 7 positions match TRBD1. Germline CDR1 and CDR2: MNHNS and SASEGT. The CDR3 is made up of 16 amino acids. The V gene end was trimmed by 4 bases and the J gene end by 2 bases; junction bases not matched to a gene: 5. The CDR3 protein is CASSGQGVTGANVLTF. The CDR3 DNA is TGTGCCAGCAGTGGACAGGGAGTTACTGGGGCCAACGTCCTGACTTTC.

The rearrangement uses TRBV10-3 and TRBJ1-1, with D perhaps TRBD1 (5 bases). The CDR3 totals 13 residues. V was cut by 10 bases and J by 3 bases, with 15 bases left in between. Looked up from germline, CDR1 is ENHRY and CDR2 is SYGVKD. CDR3 DNA: TGTGCCAGCCGCGGGGGTGCGGACACTGAAGCTTTCTTT. As protein: CASRGGADTEAFF.

Here the CDR3 reads CASSPGTFQETQYF. CDR3 nucleotides: TGTGCCAGCAGTCCTGGGACTTTTCAAGAGACCCAGTACTTC. The rearrangement uses TRBV27 and TRBJ2-5; D perhaps matches TRBD2 (6 bases). CDR3 size: 14 residues. Trimming pared 5 bases from V and 2 bases from J, leaving 12 bases between. CDR1 and CDR2 from the germline V gene are MNHEY and SMNVEV (reference sequence).

This chain joins TRBV6-5 and TRBJ1-2; D unclear. This CDR3 is 12 amino acids long. Germline values: CDR1 MNHEY, CDR2 SVGAGI. Trimming took off 6 bases at V and 6 bases at J, with 11 bases between the two ends. This chain's CDR3 is CASSPRTHGYTF. The CDR3 region has the DNA TGTGCCAGCAGCCCTAGAACCCATGGCTACACCTTC.